Each of the 27 T cell receptor beta chains below was sequenced from the same sample in a study of cytomegalovirus exposure and HLA in healthy donors (TCRdb year 2017). Library preparation used the immunoSEQ multiplex PCR assay. The multiplex PCR relied on a mix of 60 forward primers for TCR Vbeta segments and 13 reverse primers for TCR Jbeta segments. TCRdb obtained this table from immuneACCESS and retained in-frame rearrangements with V and J assigned. These tables miss some clones; where compared with another copy, unresolved V genes account for less than half of the shortfall, and the remainder is unexplained. This sample holds 140,000 to 150,000 clones; roughly three fifths were observed only once. About 1.7% of the sample comes from the top ten. The sequenced material came from PBMCs. These receptor sequences come from a male donor in good health and CMV-seronegative.

The rearrangement uses TRBV6-5 and TRBJ2-7; 11 bases fit TRBD1. This CDR3 spans 14 amino acids. Germline V gives CDR1 MNHEY, CDR2 SVGAGI. The V gene end was trimmed by 6 bases and the J gene end by 6 bases; junction bases not matched to a gene: 7. The chain's CDR3 is CASSQGTGGIEQYF. The CDR3 nucleotides are TGTGCCAGCAGCCAAGGGACAGGGGGTATCGAGCAGTACTTC.

The rearrangement links TRBV2 to TRBJ2-7; D gene ambiguous. The CDR3 runs 11 residues. CDR1 and CDR2 from the germline V gene are SNHLY and FYNNEI. The V end was cut by 2 bases, the J end by 7 bases, with 6 bases between. As DNA, the CDR3 is TGTGCCAGCAGTGAAATCGAGGAGCAGTACTTC. Its translation: CASSEIEEQYF.

This chain joins TRBV6-1 and TRBJ2-7; 16 nucleotides line up with TRBD2. Germline CDR1 and CDR2: MNHNS and SASEGT. The J segment lost 6 bases and the V segment lost 3 bases, leaving 8 bases of the junction unmatched. There are 17 residues in the CDR3. CDR3 bases: TGTGCCAGCAGTGATCGTGGGACTAGCGGGGGGGCAAGCGAGCAGTACTTC. It encodes CASSDRGTSGGASEQYF.

The sample holds a few counts of this clone. The gene calls are TRBV10-2 and TRBJ2-3; 12 bases line up with TRBD2. V lost 7 bases and J lost 3; bases outside the gene matches: 2. Germline V lookup: CDR1 WSHSY, CDR2 SAAADI. This CDR3 has 14 residues. This CDR3 is CASTLAGGTDTQYF. The CDR3 nucleotides are TGCGCCAGCACGCTAGCGGGGGGGACAGATACGCAGTATTTT.

A few counts support this clone. This chain's CDR3 is CASSLQGADTEAFF. The CDR3 nucleotides read TGTGCCAGCAGCCTACAGGGGGCGGACACTGAAGCTTTCTTT. The chain employs TRBV5-6 and TRBJ1-1; 9 bases fit TRBD1. Per the germline V gene, CDR1 is SGHDT and CDR2 is YYEEEE. V shed 4 bases, J shed 3 bases, and the junction held 4 bases outside the gene matches. This CDR3 has 14 amino acids. The full variable domain, in which reference TRBV5-6 and TRBJ1-1 provide the parts outside the CDR3, is DAGVTQSPTHLIKTRGQQVTLRCSPKSGHDTVSWYQQALGQGPQFIFQYYEEEERQRGNFPDRFSGHQFPNYSSELNVNALLLGDSALYLCASSLQGADTEAFFGQGTRLTVV.

This chain links TRBV23-1 with TRBJ2-1, with D possibly TRBD2 on 6 matching bases. TRBV23-1 is an ORF, with its function uncertain. The CDR3 extends over 16 amino acids. Trimming took off 0 bases at V and 7 bases at J, with 16 bases between the two ends. The CDR3 region is CASSQSWGPGDNEQFF. The CDR3 bases are TGCGCCAGCAGTCAATCGTGGGGTCCGGGAGATAATGAGCAGTTCTTC.

The chain links TRBV7-9 to TRBJ2-4; TRBD2 is a possible D gene (6 bases). Germline CDR1 is SEHNR and CDR2 is FQNEAQ (reference sequence). Trimming shortened V by 5 bases and J by 8 bases, and 19 bases separated the two germline ends. The CDR3 has 15 amino acids. The CDR3 DNA reads TGTGCCAGCAGCCCCCTGGCGGGGCCGGGTGACATTCAGTACTTC. Protein product: CASSPLAGPGDIQYF.

This clone appeared once. The rearrangement joins TRBV5-1 to TRBJ2-1; TRBD2 aligns across 12 bases. CDR1 is SGHRS and CDR2 is YFSETQ in the germline V gene. With V trimmed by 4 bases and J by 5 bases, 1 base remained unmatched. The CDR3 has 14 amino acids. The CDR3 sequence is CASSASGGDNEQFF. DNA of the CDR3: TGCGCCAGCAGCGCTAGCGGGGGGGACAATGAGCAGTTCTTC.

The chain uses TRBV6-5 and TRBJ1-4, with D hard to call. V was shortened by 8 bases and J by 8 bases, with 9 bases between the two germline ends. Germline values: CDR1 MNHEY, CDR2 SVGAGI. The CDR3 runs to 11 residues. The CDR3 loop reads CASRRGEKLFF. The DNA for the CDR3 is TGTGCCAGCCGAAGAGGGGAAAAACTGTTTTTT.

This chain uses TRBV29-1 with TRBJ1-2; the D gene is possibly TRBD1 (5 bases). Germline V CDR1 and CDR2: SQVTM, ANQGSEA. The CDR3 consists of 12 residues. The V end lost 6 bases, the J end lost 3 bases, and 11 bases lay between the germline ends. CDR3 sequence reads: CSVVGGDYGYTF. In DNA, the CDR3 is TGCAGCGTCGTGGGGGGAGACTATGGCTACACCTTC.

The chain recombines TRBV5-4 with TRBJ2-5, with 7 bases that match TRBD1. Losses at the gene ends were 3 bases for V and 7 bases for J; bases not matched to a gene: 6. The CDR3 covers 13 residues. The germline CDR1 and CDR2 sequences are SGHNT and YYREEE (reference sequence). The CDR3 is CASSSDRVGTQYF. CDR3 bases: TGTGCCAGCAGCTCCGACAGGGTAGGGACCCAGTACTTC.

This clone was picked up a small number of times. V gene TRBV2 combines with J gene TRBJ2-7; TRBD2 aligns across 10 bases. This CDR3 has 15 residues. CDR1 and CDR2 (germline): SNHLY, FYNNEI. The J segment lost 5 bases and the V segment lost 6 bases, leaving 10 bases of the junction unmatched. The CDR3 sequence: CASRRSGGAADEQYF. CDR3 bases: TGTGCCAGCAGACGCAGCGGGGGGGCTGCAGACGAGCAGTACTTC.

This sequence joins TRBV21-1 and TRBJ1-5. TRBV21-1 is given as a pseudogene. This CDR3 comprises 13 residues. The CDR3 spells CASSARGNQPQHF. The CDR3 DNA reads as TGTGCCAGCAGCGCCCGGGGCAATCAGCCCCAGCATTTT.

V gene TRBV7-2 combines with J gene TRBJ1-3, with 7 bases that match TRBD1. CDR3 length: 17 residues. The germline gives CDR1 SGHTA, CDR2 FQGNSA. Trimming took 6 bases from V and 1 from J; bases not matched to a gene: 12. CDR3 loop: CASRQTTGARSGNTIYF. CDR3 nucleotide sequence: TGTGCCAGCAGGCAGACTACAGGGGCTAGGTCTGGAAACACCATATATTTT.

The rearrangement uses TRBV7-9 and TRBJ2-2, with D unresolved. V lost 3 bases to trimming and J lost 6 bases, with 8 bases between them. The germline CDR1 and CDR2 sequences are SEHNR and FQNEAQ (reference sequence). The CDR3 runs to 13 residues. The CDR3 loop reads CASSFSEAGELFF. CDR3 sequence (DNA): TGTGCCAGCAGCTTTTCAGAGGCCGGGGAGCTGTTTTTT.

The J gene is TRBJ2-1, the V gene TRBV5-1; 8 bases agree with TRBD2. The junction had 8 bases not matched to a gene; V was cut back by 5 bases and J by 7 bases. The CDR3 spans 14 residues. The V gene's germline CDR1 is SGHRS and CDR2 YFSETQ. Here the CDR3 DNA reads TGCGCCAGCAGTGCGGGGGGCAGAGTAAATGAGCAGTTCTTC. Protein product: CASSAGGRVNEQFF.

In this sample, this clone turned up once. The chain uses TRBV5-1 and TRBJ2-1; D is perhaps TRBD2 (5 bases). The CDR3 covers 15 residues. Per the germline V gene, CDR1 is SGHRS and CDR2 is YFSETQ. With 6 bases removed from V and 5 bases from J, the gap between germline ends came to 18 bases. In nucleotides, the CDR3 is TGCGCCAGCACTCCCTCAACTAGGCCTAACAATGAGCAGTTCTTC. The encoded protein is CASTPSTRPNNEQFF.

On this clone itself: The same CDR3 can be traced to other DNA sequences in this sample. The V gene is TRBV10-3, the J gene TRBJ1-5; 12 bases are shared with TRBD1. After removal of 0 bases from V and 1 base from J, the junction contained 1 base not matched to a gene. CDR1 is ENHRY, CDR2 SYGVKD, per germline. This CDR3 is built from 17 residues. In DNA form, the CDR3 reads TGTGCCATCAGTGAGTCGGGACAGGGGGCGAGCAATCAGCCCCAGCATTTT. Amino acids: CAISESGQGASNQPQHF.

This clone was counted a few times. This CDR3 is also generated by other DNA sequences in the sample. The gene calls are TRBV25-1 and TRBJ1-6; unclear D gene. Trimming removed 5 bases at V and 2 bases at J, with 10 bases between. Germline values: CDR1 MGHDK, CDR2 SYGVNS. The CDR3 spans 15 residues. In DNA form, the CDR3 reads TGTGCCAGCAGTCTCGGAGAACCCTATAATTCACCCCTCCACTTT. Its protein is CASSLGEPYNSPLHF.

V is TRBV4-3 and J is TRBJ2-3, with TRBD2 identical over 7 bases. The germline V gene has CDR1 LGHNA and CDR2 YSLEER. CDR3 size: 16 residues. V shed 1 base, J shed 4 bases, and the junction held 8 bases outside the gene matches. The CDR3 nucleotides read TGCGCCAGCAGCCAAGCCAGGGACTATTTGGCAGATACGCAGTATTTT. The encoded protein is CASSQARDYLADTQYF.

V usage is TRBV4-3 and J usage is TRBJ2-3; 7 bases are a match to TRBD2. This CDR3 comprises 16 residues. V gave up 3 bases and J gave up 2 bases; unmatched junction bases: 8. Germline CDR1 and CDR2: LGHNA and YSLEER. The CDR3 region has the DNA TGCGCCAGCAGCCACAGTCGACTAGCCTCCACAGATACGCAGTATTTT. It translates to CASSHSRLASTDTQYF.

V and J are TRBV19 and TRBJ2-7; maybe TRBD1 (6 bases). Germline V CDR1 and CDR2: LNHDA, SQIVND (reference sequence). Deletions cut 10 bases from V and 0 bases from J, with 16 bases between. The CDR3 totals 14 residues. The CDR3 is CATSGTSSSYEQYF. As DNA, the CDR3 is TGTGCCACATCCGGGACATCGAGCTCCTACGAGCAGTACTTC.

V gene TRBV29-1 combines with J gene TRBJ1-5, with a weak D call TRBD1 (6 bases). The CDR3 loop spans 12 amino acids. The V end lost 7 bases, the J end lost 5 bases, and 12 bases lay between the germline ends. Germline V gene lookup returns CDR1 SQVTM and CDR2 ANQGSEA. CDR3 bases: TGCAGCGCAGGGGAATTCGATCAGCCCCAGCATTTT. This gives the protein CSAGEFDQPQHF. The full variable domain, completed using reference TRBV29-1 and TRBJ1-5, is SAVISQKPSRDICQRGTSLTIQCQVDSQVTMMFWYRQQPGQSLTLIATANQGSEATYESGFVIDKFPISRPNLTFSTLTVSNMSPEDSSIYLCSAGEFDQPQHFGDGTRLSIL.

The V and J genes are TRBV27 and TRBJ1-6; D is possibly TRBD1 (5 bases). Germline CDR1 and CDR2: MNHEY and SMNVEV (reference sequence). Trimming took off 3 bases at V and 5 bases at J, with 8 bases between the two ends. This CDR3 contains 14 residues. The CDR3 DNA reads TGTGCCAGCAGTTTGGGGCGCAATAATTCACCCCTCCACTTT. It codes for CASSLGRNNSPLHF.

The V call is TRBV28, the J call TRBJ2-4; a weak D match, TRBD2 (6 bases). The V end lost 2 bases, the J end lost 0 bases, and 8 bases lay between the germline ends. The CDR3 length is 15 residues. Germline V gene data show CDR1 as MDHEN and CDR2 as SYDVKM. CDR3 in DNA: TGTGCCAGCAGTTTACCGGGGGTAGCCAAAAACATTCAGTACTTC. Encoded protein: CASSLPGVAKNIQYF.

This clone showed up just a few times. This chain uses TRBV10-3 with TRBJ1-5, with 7 bases aligning to TRBD1. CDR3 length: 19 amino acids. The germline V gene has CDR1 ENHRY and CDR2 SYGVKD. V lost 2 bases to trimming and J lost 1 base; unmatched junction nucleotides: 14. This chain's CDR3 is CAISEPEPGTAPSNQPQHF. CDR3 DNA: TGTGCCATCAGTGAGCCCGAACCTGGGACAGCACCGAGCAATCAGCCCCAGCATTTT.

The V and J genes are TRBV27 and TRBJ1-2; D unresolved. V was clipped by 5 bases and J by 3 bases, with 10 bases between them. Per germline, CDR1 MNHEY and CDR2 SMNVEV (reference sequence). The CDR3 is 13 amino acids. The CDR3 here is CASSTAGDYGYTF. The CDR3 DNA follows: TGTGCCAGCAGTACGGCCGGGGACTATGGCTACACCTTC.